The 22 T cell receptor beta chains below come from one sample, sequenced in a study of T cell repertoires in cytomegalovirus infection. No antigen has been assigned to these receptors. TCRdb redid the calling of the reads with MiXCR, one entry per CDR3 protein. The repertoire holds 150,000 to 200,000 distinct CDR3 sequences, with about 20% as singletons. The sequencing here drew on CD8+ T cells from cultured PBMCs, taken from culture after CMV antigen stimulation. These receptors were obtained from a human donor in good health (CMV status not recorded). Some clones in this sample may be carry-over from other donors' samples.

The V gene is TRBV7-6, the J gene TRBJ2-1; 7 bases agree with TRBD2. Germline CDR1 reads SGHVS; CDR2 reads FNYEAQ. The CDR3 totals 16 residues. Trimming cost V 0 bases and J 3 bases; bases outside gene matches: 5. The CDR3 region has the DNA TGTGCCAGCAGCTTAGCGCCCGCGGGGGTCTACAATGAGCAGTTCTTC. Protein product: CASSLAPAGVYNEQFF.

This sequence joins TRBV4-3 and TRBJ2-1, with 8 nucleotides matching TRBD1. The trim removed 6 bases at V and 4 bases at J, leaving 5 bases unmatched. CDR1 is LGHNA and CDR2 is YSLEER in the germline V gene. This CDR3 spans 14 amino acids. CDR3 residues: CASSGRGLYNEQFF. The CDR3 DNA sequence: TGCGCCAGCAGTGGCAGGGGGCTTTACAATGAGCAGTTCTTC.

This clonotype has only a few counts. Here the CDR3 DNA reads TGTGCCAGCAGTTTCCCGGGACAGGGTAACACCGGGGAGCTGTTTTTT. Translating gives CASSFPGQGNTGELFF. V is TRBV6-8 and J is TRBJ2-2, with TRBD1 matching over 9 bases. The CDR3 is made up of 16 amino acids. V shed 4 bases, J shed 2 bases, and the junction held 5 bases outside the gene matches. Per germline, CDR1 MNHGY and CDR2 SAAAGT.

The chain couples TRBV6-2 or TRBV6-3 to TRBJ1-6; D unresolved. CDR1 is MNHEY, CDR2 SVGEGT, per germline. V was pared by 7 bases and J by 11 bases, with 12 bases between. The CDR3 contains 12 residues. CDR3 sequence reads: CASTAGLAPLHF. The DNA for the CDR3 is TGTGCCAGCACCGCGGGCCTCGCACCCCTCCACTTT.

This chain connects TRBV7-6 to TRBJ2-7, with TRBD2 as a possible D gene (6 bases). The germline CDR1 and CDR2 sequences are SGHVS and FNYEAQ. V was clipped by 8 bases and J by 0 bases, with 11 bases between them. The CDR3 has 13 amino acids. The CDR3 sequence: CASGDSVSYEQYF. CDR3 sequence (DNA): TGTGCCAGCGGGGACTCTGTCTCCTACGAGCAGTACTTC.

The rearrangement joins TRBV7-8 to TRBJ1-1; D unclear. Trimming left V 3 bases short and J 3 bases short, with 2 bases between. CDR3 length: 11 amino acids. Germline V gene data show CDR1 as SGHVS and CDR2 as FQNEAQ. The CDR3 sequence is CASSLDTEAFF. For the CDR3, the DNA is TGTGCCAGCAGCTTGGACACTGAAGCTTTCTTT.

The chain recombines TRBV4-3 with TRBJ1-1; 11 bases line up with TRBD1. Unmatched junction bases numbered 4, after V lost 2 bases and J lost 8 bases. Per the germline V gene, CDR1 is LGHNA and CDR2 is YSLEER. This CDR3 comprises 14 residues. The DNA of the CDR3 is TGCGCCAGCAGCCAAATGGGACAGGGGGAAGAAGCTTTCTTT. This gives the protein CASSQMGQGEEAFF.

This clonotype turned up a few times. The chain recombines TRBV19 with TRBJ2-2; 12 bases match TRBD2. J was trimmed by 7 bases and V by 7 bases; bases with no gene match: 7. CDR3 length: 15 residues. Germline V gene data show CDR1 as LNHDA and CDR2 as SQIVND (reference sequence). The CDR3 nucleotides read TGTGCCAGTACCTCTAGCGGGGGGGCCCTCGGGGAGCTGTTTTTT. Amino acid sequence: CASTSSGGALGELFF.

The V and J genes are TRBV15 and TRBJ2-7; 8 nucleotides match TRBD1. Germline CDR1 is LNHNV and CDR2 is YYDKDF (reference sequence). The CDR3 spans 20 residues. Unmatched junction bases numbered 20, after V lost 4 bases and J lost 0 bases. The CDR3 is CATSKRTGTFEMSDSYEQYF. The CDR3 region has the DNA TGTGCCACCAGCAAAAGGACAGGGACGTTCGAGATGAGTGACTCCTACGAGCAGTACTTC. Together with reference TRBV15 and TRBJ2-7, the CDR3 gives the full variable domain: DAMVIQNPRYQVTQFGKPVTLSCSQTLNHNVMYWYQQKSSQAPKLLFHYYDKDFNNEADTPDNFQSRRPNTSFCFLDIRSPGLGDTAMYLCATSKRTGTFEMSDSYEQYFGPGTRLTVT.

V gene TRBV19 combines with J gene TRBJ1-1, with D hard to call. Trimming removed 2 bases from V and 4 bases from J, with 5 bases in between. There are 12 residues in the CDR3. Germline CDR1 LNHDA, CDR2 SQIVND (reference sequence). This CDR3 reads CASSISATEAFF. The CDR3 region has the DNA TGTGCCAGTAGTATATCCGCCACTGAAGCTTTCTTT. The entire variable domain, with the rest obtained from reference TRBV19 and TRBJ1-1, is as follows: DGGITQSPKYLFRKEGQNVTLSCEQNLNHDAMYWYRQDPGQGLRLIYYSQIVNDFQKGDIAEGYSVSREKKESFPLTVTSAQKNPTAFYLCASSISATEAFFGQGTRLTVV.

This clonotype was seen once. The genes are TRBV7-4 and TRBJ1-2; D gene ambiguous. The V gene's germline CDR1 is SGHVT and CDR2 SQSDAQ. The CDR3 contains 14 residues. Trimming stripped 4 bases from V and 6 bases from J, with 15 bases between. CDR3 sequence (DNA): TGTGCCAGCAGCTCCCGGACTCCAGCCCATGGCTACACCTTC. Protein product: CASSSRTPAHGYTF.

V gene TRBV27 combines with J gene TRBJ1-1, with TRBD1 identical over 8 bases. CDR1 is MNHEY and CDR2 is SMNVEV in the germline V gene (reference sequence). The CDR3 runs 14 residues. Trimming cost V 7 bases and J 5 bases; bases outside gene matches: 9. This CDR3 reads CASTFGQGTTEAFF. The CDR3 coding sequence is TGTGCCAGCACCTTTGGACAGGGAACGACTGAAGCTTTCTTT.

The V and J genes are TRBV7-9 and TRBJ1-6, with D uncertain. Trimming cost V 8 bases and J 6 bases, with 17 bases left between them. The CDR3 totals 15 residues. CDR1 is SEHNR, CDR2 FQNEAQ, per germline (reference sequence). The CDR3 bases are TGTGCCAGCTTAAAGGGCCGGGTTGCTAATTCACCCCTCCACTTT. Its translation: CASLKGRVANSPLHF. Drawing the rest from reference TRBV7-9 and TRBJ1-6, the complete variable domain is DTGVSQNPRHKITKRGQNVTFRCDPISEHNRLYWYRQTLGQGPEFLTYFQNEAQLEKSRLLSDRFSAERPKGSFSTLEIQRTEQGDSAMYLCASLKGRVANSPLHFGNGTRLTVT.

This clonotype has at least ten counts. The chain has TRBV7-2 and TRBJ2-7; maybe TRBD1 (6 bases). The CDR3 runs 15 residues. Trimming took 0 bases from V and 3 from J, leaving 12 bases between them. Germline loops: CDR1 SGHTA, CDR2 FQGNSA. The CDR3 nucleotides read TGTGCCAGCAGCTTAGCGCTCCAGGGGTACTACGAGCAGTACTTC. Its translation is CASSLALQGYYEQYF.

The rearrangement uses TRBV5-5 and TRBJ1-5; 7 positions match TRBD1. This CDR3 is built from 15 residues. Germline loops: CDR1 SGHKS, CDR2 YYEKEE (reference sequence). Trimming removed 2 bases from V and 10 bases from J; junction bases left unmatched: 12. This chain's CDR3 is CASSLSGRGDRPQHF. The CDR3 coding sequence is TGTGCCAGCAGCTTATCGGGCAGGGGGGATCGCCCCCAGCATTTT.

V gene TRBV7-6 combines with J gene TRBJ2-4; D may be TRBD1 (7 bases). V shed 1 base and J shed 0 bases, with 10 bases lying between them. Germline V gene lookup returns CDR1 SGHVS and CDR2 FNYEAQ. This CDR3 spans 16 amino acids. The CDR3, as DNA: TGTGCCAGCAGCTTAGGCGGGACAGAAGCCAAAAACATTCAGTACTTC. Its translation is CASSLGGTEAKNIQYF.

This clonotype was detected a few times. The J gene is TRBJ2-2, the V gene TRBV7-9; tentative D call: TRBD2 (5 bases). The CDR3 is made up of 13 amino acids. The germline CDR1 and CDR2 sequences are SEHNR and FQNEAQ (reference sequence). V lost 5 bases and J 3 bases, leaving 7 bases between the germline ends. The CDR3 nucleotides read TGTGCCAGCAGCCGCGGGTACACCGGGGAGCTGTTTTTT. Translation gives CASSRGYTGELFF.

This clonotype was recorded a few times. This rearrangement joins TRBV7-8 to TRBJ1-4, with no clear D. Deletions cut 5 bases from V and 5 bases from J, with 12 bases between. The length of the CDR3 is 14 residues. Germline CDR1 is SGHVS and CDR2 is FQNEAQ. CDR3 protein: CASSTRSGNEKLFF. The CDR3 region has the DNA TGTGCCAGCAGCACCCGGTCAGGAAATGAAAAACTGTTTTTT.

The gene calls are TRBV4-1 and TRBJ1-5; 9 bases align to TRBD1. Germline assignment: CDR1 MGHRA and CDR2 YSYEKL. This CDR3 region has 16 residues. V shed 1 base and J 3 bases; nucleotides not matched to a gene: 4. The CDR3 spells CASSQAGTGLNQPQHF. The CDR3 nucleotides are TGCGCCAGCAGCCAAGCCGGGACAGGGCTCAATCAGCCCCAGCATTTT.

In this sample, this clonotype turned up a few times. The chain recombines TRBV7-2 with TRBJ1-3; D is unclear. Germline V CDR1 and CDR2: SGHTA, FQGNSA. Trimming cost V 6 bases and J 1 base, with 10 bases left between them. CDR3 length: 14 amino acids. The CDR3 DNA sequence: TGTGCCAGCAGTTGGCTTAATTCTGGAAACACCATATATTTT. This translates into CASSWLNSGNTIYF.

The J gene is TRBJ1-2, the V gene TRBV27; D may be TRBD1 (6 bases). From germline, CDR1 is MNHEY and CDR2 SMNVEV (reference sequence). The CDR3 length is 14 residues. V shed 5 bases and J shed 5 bases, with 15 bases lying between them. CDR3 nucleotide sequence: TGTGCCAGCAGTCTTTCGACAGGAGTGTATGGCTACACCTTC. Its translation is CASSLSTGVYGYTF.

The chain links TRBV12-3 or TRBV12-4 to TRBJ1-3; weak D call: TRBD1 (5 bases). The germline V and J ends were trimmed by 4 bases and 1 base, with 8 bases remaining between them. This CDR3 contains 14 residues. CDR3 residues: CASSWGDSGNTIYF. The DNA of the CDR3 is TGTGCCAGCAGTTGGGGCGATTCTGGAAACACCATATATTTT.